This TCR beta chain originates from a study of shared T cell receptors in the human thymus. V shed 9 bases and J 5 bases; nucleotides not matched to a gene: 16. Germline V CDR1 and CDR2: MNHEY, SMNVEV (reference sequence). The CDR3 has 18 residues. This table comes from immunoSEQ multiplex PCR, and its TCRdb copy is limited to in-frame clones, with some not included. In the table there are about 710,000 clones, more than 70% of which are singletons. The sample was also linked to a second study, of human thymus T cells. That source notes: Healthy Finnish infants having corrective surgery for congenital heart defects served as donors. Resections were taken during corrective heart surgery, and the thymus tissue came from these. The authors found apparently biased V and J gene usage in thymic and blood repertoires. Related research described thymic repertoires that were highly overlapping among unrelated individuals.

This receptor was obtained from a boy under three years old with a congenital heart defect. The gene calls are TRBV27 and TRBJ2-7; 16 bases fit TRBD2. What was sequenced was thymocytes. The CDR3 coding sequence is TGTGCCAGGGAACCAAATAGTTTGGGACTAGCGGGAGGGCACGAGCAGTACTTC. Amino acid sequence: CAREPNSLGLAGGHEQYF.